These 30 T cell receptor beta chains were sequenced from one sample in a study of PD-L1 blockade in urothelial cancer. Time point denoted: peripheral blood 6 weeks after treatment start. Data came from immunoSEQ multiplex PCR; TCRdb stores just in-frame clones and leaves some out. This sample has just over 40,000 clones, with approximately 81% found just once. The sequencing here drew on PBMCs, taken around atezolizumab (anti-PD-L1) treatment. The receptors were gathered from an older man with urothelial cancer.

Only a few counts were recorded for this clone. The chain employs TRBV6-6 and TRBJ2-1, with 8 bases matching TRBD1. This CDR3 has 14 amino acids. V shed 6 bases and J 8 bases; nucleotides not matched to a gene: 9. Germline CDR1 and CDR2: MNHNY and SVGAGI (reference sequence). CDR3: CASRWQGARDEQFF. CDR3 coding DNA: TGTGCCAGCAGGTGGCAGGGGGCGAGGGATGAGCAGTTCTTC.

Worth noting for this clone: The junction departs from germline at one end; a sequencing error may be responsible. CDR3 residues: CASSLYSQETQYF. DNA for the CDR3: TGTGCTAGCAGCTTATACAGTCAAGAGACCCAGTACTTC. The J gene is TRBJ2-5, the V gene TRBV7-7; D unresolved. The germline V gene has CDR1 SSHAT and CDR2 FNYEAQ (reference sequence). The CDR3 length is 13 residues.

The V gene is TRBV27, the J gene TRBJ2-7; 8 bases are shared with TRBD2. Trimming removed 6 bases from V and 4 bases from J; junction bases left unmatched: 8. The CDR3 runs 14 residues. Per germline, CDR1 MNHEY and CDR2 SMNVEV (reference sequence). CDR3 loop: CASSLGREDYEQYF. CDR3 DNA: TGTGCCAGCAGCCTGGGGCGGGAGGATTACGAGCAGTACTTC.

This clone was counted a single time. The chain uses TRBV14 and TRBJ2-1; 8 bases match TRBD1. Trimming removed 0 bases from V and 12 bases from J; junction bases left unmatched: 4. This CDR3 is built from 13 residues. Germline V gene lookup returns CDR1 SGHDN and CDR2 FVKESK. CDR3 residues: CASSQDPGQAQFF. The CDR3 coding sequence is TGTGCCAGCAGCCAAGATCCGGGACAGGCGCAGTTCTTC.

This rearrangement joins TRBV4-1 to TRBJ2-5; 8 bases line up with TRBD1. Germline CDR1 and CDR2: MGHRA and YSYEKL. Trimming took 4 bases from V and 5 from J; bases not matched to a gene: 3. The CDR3 contains 13 residues. The CDR3, as DNA: TGCGCCAGCAGCCGCTACAGGGGGGAGACCCAGTACTTC. Encoded protein: CASSRYRGETQYF.

The chain couples TRBV5-4 to TRBJ2-3; 9 bases fit TRBD2. V lost 0 bases, J lost 6 bases, and 5 bases stayed unmatched. Germline V gene sequence: CDR1 SGHNT, CDR2 YYREEE (reference sequence). The CDR3 is 15 amino acids. The CDR3 sequence is CASSLGLAGTDTQYF. Written as DNA, the CDR3 is TGTGCCAGCAGCTTGGGCCTAGCGGGGACGGATACGCAGTATTTT.

As DNA, the CDR3 is TGTGCCAGCAGTGAGACACTAGCGGGAGTAAGCGAGCAGTACTTC. Its protein product is CASSETLAGVSEQYF. The chain links TRBV2 to TRBJ2-7; 11 bases align to TRBD2. Germline lookup yields CDR1 SNHLY and CDR2 FYNNEI. The CDR3 runs to 15 residues. V lost 3 bases and J lost 6; bases outside the gene matches: 7.

CDR3 region: CASSSSDNSAFYEQYF. CDR3 nucleotides: TGCGCCAGCAGCTCTTCGGACAATTCTGCTTTTTACGAGCAGTACTTC. The chain uses TRBV5-1 and TRBJ2-7; D might be TRBD1 (5 bases). The germline V gene has CDR1 SGHRS and CDR2 YFSETQ. V dropped 3 bases and J dropped 4 bases, with 20 bases sitting between them. The CDR3 has 16 residues.

The chain couples TRBV7-2 to TRBJ1-4, with 8 nucleotides matching TRBD1. CDR1 is SGHTA and CDR2 is FQGNSA in the germline V gene. The length of the CDR3 is 15 residues. With V trimmed by 5 bases and J by 6 bases, 8 bases remained unmatched. In DNA form, the CDR3 reads TGTGCCAGCAGCCTAGACGGGACAGGAGATGAAAAACTGTTTTTT. Translated, it gives CASSLDGTGDEKLFF.

In nucleotides, the CDR3 is TGTGCCAGCAGCACTGACAGGGGCTATGGCTACACCTTC. The encoded protein is CASSTDRGYGYTF. This rearrangement joins TRBV7-8 to TRBJ1-2; 8 nucleotides match TRBD1. This CDR3 spans 13 amino acids. Unmatched junction bases numbered 3, after V lost 5 bases and J lost 4 bases. Germline CDR1 SGHVS, CDR2 FQNEAQ.

V and J are TRBV27 and TRBJ2-5; 7 bases agree with TRBD1. Losses at the gene ends were 4 bases for V and 5 bases for J; bases not matched to a gene: 10. The germline V gene encodes CDR1 MNHEY and CDR2 SMNVEV (reference sequence). This CDR3 region has 15 residues. CDR3: CASSSQGVDGETQYF. The CDR3 nucleotides are TGTGCCAGCAGTTCTCAGGGGGTCGATGGGGAGACCCAGTACTTC.

The chain couples TRBV15 to TRBJ1-4, with TRBD1 identical over 9 bases. This CDR3 has 15 amino acids. Per germline, CDR1 LNHNV and CDR2 YYDKDF (reference sequence). Trimming cost V 1 base and J 6 bases; bases outside gene matches: 3. DNA of the CDR3: TGTGCCACCAGCAGAGGGACAGGGGAAGATGAAAAACTGTTTTTT. Protein: CATSRGTGEDEKLFF.

This clone has more than one count but fewer than ten. This chain joins TRBV5-6 and TRBJ1-4; possible D gene TRBD1, 6 bases. The germline CDR1 and CDR2 sequences are SGHDT and YYEEEE. V lost 5 bases to trimming and J lost 11 bases, with 19 bases between them. The CDR3 spans 14 residues. The CDR3 DNA reads as TGTGCCAGCAGAACCGGGACCGGAAGGGGGAAACTGTTTTTT. Translation: CASRTGTGRGKLFF.

V and J are TRBV18 and TRBJ1-5, with 8 bases aligning to TRBD1. This CDR3 has 14 amino acids. The germline V gene has CDR1 KGHSH and CDR2 LQKENI. Trimming removed 6 bases from V and 7 bases from J; junction bases left unmatched: 8. This CDR3 reads CASSPGQGGQPQHF. The CDR3 DNA reads as TGTGCCAGCTCTCCTGGACAGGGCGGGCAGCCCCAGCATTTT.

The gene calls are TRBV28 and TRBJ2-7, with TRBD2 identical over 8 bases. Trimming cost V 5 bases and J 2 bases; bases outside gene matches: 5. This CDR3 is 14 amino acids long. Germline V gene lookup returns CDR1 MDHEN and CDR2 SYDVKM. This CDR3 reads CASSPGLAPYEQYF. The CDR3 region has the DNA TGTGCCAGCAGTCCAGGACTAGCTCCCTACGAGCAGTACTTC.

The chain joins TRBV7-2 to TRBJ2-7; the D gene is possibly TRBD1 (5 bases). The CDR3 spans 14 residues. Trimming stripped 1 base from V and 3 bases from J, with 10 bases between. CDR1 SGHTA and CDR2 FQGNSA come from the germline V gene. The CDR3 nucleotides read TGTGCCAGCAGCTTAGGGGGCAGGGACTACGAGCAGTACTTC. Its translation is CASSLGGRDYEQYF.

The gene calls are TRBV5-1 and TRBJ2-7, with 7 bases matching TRBD1. Per germline, CDR1 SGHRS and CDR2 YFSETQ. The length of the CDR3 is 13 residues. V lost 4 bases to trimming and J lost 4 bases; unmatched junction nucleotides: 5. CDR3 sequence: CASSPGQQYEQYF. The CDR3 nucleotides read TGCGCCAGCAGCCCGGGACAGCAGTACGAGCAGTACTTC.

This clone was seen only once. The chain uses TRBV19 and TRBJ2-5, with D perhaps TRBD2 (6 bases). V was clipped by 6 bases and J by 5 bases, with 22 bases between them. This CDR3 region has 16 residues. The germline CDR1 and CDR2 sequences are LNHDA and SQIVND (reference sequence). The CDR3 region has the DNA TGTGCCAGTAGCTCGGGGGTCCCAGGACTGGGGGAGACCCAGTACTTC. Amino acids: CASSSGVPGLGETQYF.

The V call is TRBV25-1, the J call TRBJ1-1, with TRBD1 matching over 7 bases. Per germline, CDR1 MGHDK and CDR2 SYGVNS. CDR3 length: 15 residues. The V and J ends lost 4 bases and 0 bases, in that order; junction bases with no gene match: 5. The DNA of the CDR3 is TGTGCCAGCAGTGGACAGGGTACGATGAACACTGAAGCTTTCTTT. Protein: CASSGQGTMNTEAFF.

This clone was counted between two and nine times. This chain uses TRBV18 with TRBJ1-2, with D possibly being TRBD1 (5 bases). Germline loops: CDR1 KGHSH, CDR2 LQKENI. V was clipped by 2 bases and J by 4 bases, with 11 bases between them. This CDR3 is built from 14 residues. This CDR3 reads CASSPGQGGYGYTF. CDR3 DNA: TGTGCCAGCTCACCAGGGCAGGGAGGCTATGGCTACACCTTC.

The V gene is TRBV7-9, the J gene TRBJ1-2, with D possibly TRBD1 on 5 matching bases. Trimming took off 0 bases at V and 4 bases at J, with 6 bases between the two ends. This CDR3 is 13 amino acids long. The germline V gene has CDR1 SEHNR and CDR2 FQNEAQ (reference sequence). CDR3 protein: CASSLAGGYGYTF. The CDR3 region has the DNA TGTGCCAGCAGCTTAGCGGGGGGCTATGGCTACACCTTC.

This chain joins TRBV2 and TRBJ2-7; 9 bases are a match to TRBD2. From germline, CDR1 is SNHLY and CDR2 FYNNEI. V shed 6 bases, J shed 3 bases, and the junction held 9 bases outside the gene matches. This CDR3 is 15 amino acids long. The CDR3 region is CASSLRDSGSYEQYF. The CDR3 DNA follows: TGTGCCAGCAGCCTAAGGGATAGCGGGAGCTACGAGCAGTACTTC.

This sequence joins TRBV5-1 and TRBJ2-1; 14 positions agree with TRBD2. The CDR3 extends over 15 amino acids. The V and J ends lost 4 bases and 7 bases, in that order; junction bases with no gene match: 4. Germline V lookup: CDR1 SGHRS, CDR2 YFSETQ. The CDR3, as DNA: TGCGCCAGCAGCCAGGGACTAGCGGGAGCAAATGAGCAGTTCTTC. It yields the protein CASSQGLAGANEQFF.

The chain couples TRBV19 to TRBJ1-5; D is possibly TRBD1 (6 bases). CDR3 length equals 14 residues. Per the germline V gene, CDR1 is LNHDA and CDR2 is SQIVND (reference sequence). Trimming removed 7 bases at V and 4 bases at J, with 14 bases between. CDR3 nucleotides: TGTGCCAGTACGGCGACAGGCCAAAATCAGCCCCAGCATTTT. It specifies CASTATGQNQPQHF.

The J gene is TRBJ2-1, the V gene TRBV5-1, with 12 positions matching TRBD1. The CDR3 is 16 amino acids. The junction had 5 bases not matched to a gene; V was cut back by 0 bases and J by 7 bases. CDR1 and CDR2 (germline): SGHRS, YFSETQ. The CDR3 DNA is TGCGCCAGCAGCTTGGGGGACAGGGGGCTACTAAATGAGCAGTTCTTC. Its protein is CASSLGDRGLLNEQFF.

The V call is TRBV7-2, the J call TRBJ2-3; 7 bases match TRBD2. Germline CDR1 reads SGHTA; CDR2 reads FQGNSA. V lost 1 base, J lost 1 base, and 2 bases stayed unmatched. This CDR3 is built from 15 residues. The CDR3 spells CASSLVAGGTDTQYF. The CDR3 DNA follows: TGTGCCAGCAGCTTAGTTGCGGGAGGCACAGATACGCAGTATTTT.

This chain links TRBV20-1 with TRBJ1-2, with no clear D. Trimming took off 6 bases at V and 2 bases at J, with 4 bases between the two ends. The CDR3 covers 10 residues. The germline V gene has CDR1 DFQATT and CDR2 SNEGSKA (reference sequence). CDR3 in amino acids: CSAVNYGYTF. The DNA of the CDR3 is TGCAGTGCCGTGAACTATGGCTACACCTTC.

The chain has TRBV2 and TRBJ2-4; unclear D gene. The germline V and J ends were trimmed by 7 bases and 1 base, with 8 bases remaining between them. This CDR3 is built from 13 residues. Germline CDR1 SNHLY, CDR2 FYNNEI. The CDR3 DNA reads TGTGCCAGCATCGGGTGGGCCAAAAACATTCAGTACTTC. It is translated as CASIGWAKNIQYF.

The chain couples TRBV6-1 to TRBJ1-5, with 11 positions matching TRBD1. The CDR3 runs 15 residues. CDR1 and CDR2 from the germline V gene are MNHNS and SASEGT. V trimming: 4 bases; J trimming: 7 bases; junction bases outside the gene matches: 6. CDR3 in amino acids: CASSAGQGGRQPQHF. In nucleotides, the CDR3 is TGTGCCAGCAGTGCGGGACAGGGGGGACGACAGCCCCAGCATTTT.

V and J are TRBV4-1 and TRBJ2-1, with 8 bases identical to TRBD2. V lost 6 bases, J lost 4 bases, and 11 bases stayed unmatched. The CDR3 has 16 residues. Germline-derived CDR1 and CDR2 are MGHRA and YSYEKL. The CDR3 here is CASRDNSRGGYNEQFF. CDR3 coding DNA: TGCGCCAGCAGGGACAATTCACGCGGGGGGTACAATGAGCAGTTCTTC.